One sample yielded the 2 T cell receptor beta chains listed below, sequenced in a study of cytomegalovirus exposure and HLA in healthy donors. The primer mix had 60 Vbeta and 13 Jbeta primers. Assay: immunoSEQ multiplex PCR; the TCRdb copy retains only in-frame clones and omits some. The data contain under 200,000 clones, 82% of them singletons. Sequences were obtained from PBMCs. Receptor source: a girl aged 10 to 17 in good health and CMV-seropositive.

V gene TRBV18 combines with J gene TRBJ2-7; 7 positions match TRBD2. After removal of 5 bases from V and 2 bases from J, the junction contained 6 bases not matched to a gene. CDR3 length: 14 amino acids. The germline gives CDR1 KGHSH, CDR2 LQKENI. The CDR3 DNA follows: TGTGCCAGCTCAAAGACCGGGACTACCTACGAGCAGTACTTC. This translates into CASSKTGTTYEQYF.

The genes are TRBV10-2 and TRBJ2-5; 7 nucleotides align to TRBD1. The germline V gene has CDR1 WSHSY and CDR2 SAAADI. The junction had 6 bases not matched to a gene; V was cut back by 3 bases and J by 5 bases. CDR3 size: 14 residues. CDR3 region: CASSDPDRWETQYF. The DNA for the CDR3 is TGCGCCAGCAGTGACCCGGACAGGTGGGAGACCCAGTACTTC.